The rows below give T cell receptor beta chains drawn from one sample of a study of blood T cell repertoires in COVID-19. TCRdb's copy holds only in-frame clones and misses some; the assay was immunoSEQ multiplex PCR. In the table there are approximately 240,000 clones, just over 90% of which are singletons. Sequencing input: PBMCs or T cells enriched from blood (not recorded which). These TCRs come from a woman younger than 30 who had recovered from COVID-19. Both conserved end residues are part of each CDR3. Fields, in order: CDR3 DNA, CDR3 protein, J gene, V gene, clone size, D gene. A D gene is named only where the DNA matches it firmly. The listing skips clone size in some rows; elsewhere it reads once, few, many or a size class.

cdr3_nt: TGTGCCAGCAGAAAACAGGGGGCGGGAGCTAATGAAAAACTGTTTTTT
cdr3_aa: CASRKQGAGANEKLFF
j_call: TRBJ1-4
v_call: TRBV28
clone_size: .
d_call: TRBD1

cdr3_nt: TGTGCCAGCTCACCGGGCGGGGGAAACACCATATATTTT
cdr3_aa: CASSPGGGNTIYF
j_call: TRBJ1-3
v_call: TRBV18
clone_size: .
d_call: .

cdr3_nt: TGTGCCAGCAGCTTAACAGGGGAAGGATACACAGATACGCAGTATTTT
cdr3_aa: CASSLTGEGYTDTQYF
j_call: TRBJ2-3
v_call: TRBV7-9
clone_size: .
d_call: TRBD1

cdr3_nt: TGTGCCAGCAGGGAGATAAGTGAAAAACTGTTTTTT
cdr3_aa: CASREISEKLFF
j_call: TRBJ1-4
v_call: TRBV2
clone_size: .
d_call: .

cdr3_nt: TGTGCCACCAGTGATAACAGATTAAGCACAGATACGCAGTATTTT
cdr3_aa: CATSDNRLSTDTQYF
j_call: TRBJ2-3
v_call: TRBV24-1
clone_size: .
d_call: .

cdr3_nt: TGCGCCAGCAGCCAAGCGAGCGGGAGTCGCTACGAGCAGTACTTC
cdr3_aa: CASSQASGSRYEQYF
j_call: TRBJ2-7
v_call: TRBV4-1
clone_size: .
d_call: TRBD2

cdr3_nt: TGTGCCAGCTCTGCTCCGGTACAGGGACACTATGGCTACACCTTC
cdr3_aa: CASSAPVQGHYGYTF
j_call: TRBJ1-2
v_call: TRBV5-6
clone_size: .
d_call: .

cdr3_nt: TGCGCCAGCAGCCAAGATCTCCCCTCGGGGACACGGGGCTATGGCTACACCTTC
cdr3_aa: CASSQDLPSGTRGYGYTF
j_call: TRBJ1-2
v_call: TRBV4-1
clone_size: .
d_call: .

cdr3_nt: TGTGCCAGCAGCCAAGCCGGGACTAGCGGGGGGTACAATGAGCAGTTCTTC
cdr3_aa: CASSQAGTSGGYNEQFF
j_call: TRBJ2-1
v_call: TRBV4-2
clone_size: once
d_call: TRBD2

cdr3_nt: TGTGCCAGCAGCTTACGCCGGGGTTACAATCAGCCCCAGCATTTT
cdr3_aa: CASSLRRGYNQPQHF
j_call: TRBJ1-5
v_call: TRBV7-8
clone_size: .
d_call: .

cdr3_nt: TGTGCCAGTAGTCAACAGCTGAACACTGAAGCTTTCTTT
cdr3_aa: CASSQQLNTEAFF
j_call: TRBJ1-1
v_call: TRBV19
clone_size: once
d_call: .

cdr3_nt: TGTGCCAGCAGCCTTGAACTCTACGAGCAGTACTTC
cdr3_aa: CASSLELYEQYF
j_call: TRBJ2-7
v_call: TRBV11-3
clone_size: .
d_call: .

cdr3_nt: TGCGCCAGCAGCTTGGCAGGGGTCGGAAACACCATATATTTT
cdr3_aa: CASSLAGVGNTIYF
j_call: TRBJ1-3
v_call: TRBV5-1
clone_size: .
d_call: .

cdr3_nt: TGCGCCAGCAGTGATGGTAGCGGGAGCCGGGACGAGCAGTACTTC
cdr3_aa: CASSDGSGSRDEQYF
j_call: TRBJ2-7
v_call: TRBV10-1
clone_size: .
d_call: TRBD2

cdr3_nt: TGTGCCAGCAGCACAATAGACGGGAATTCACCCCTCCACTTT
cdr3_aa: CASSTIDGNSPLHF
j_call: TRBJ1-6
v_call: TRBV7-9
clone_size: .
d_call: .

cdr3_nt: TGTGCCAGCAGTGTGCTAGCGGGAGATTACAATGAGCAGTTCTTC
cdr3_aa: CASSVLAGDYNEQFF
j_call: TRBJ2-1
v_call: TRBV6-4
clone_size: .
d_call: TRBD2

cdr3_nt: TGTGCCAGCAGTTTAGGGCGGGATCAGCCCCAGCATTTT
cdr3_aa: CASSLGRDQPQHF
j_call: TRBJ1-5
v_call: TRBV2
clone_size: few
d_call: .

cdr3_nt: TGTGCCAGCAGCTTATCACGGGTTAGCACAGATACGCAGTATTTT
cdr3_aa: CASSLSRVSTDTQYF
j_call: TRBJ2-3
v_call: TRBV7-8
clone_size: .
d_call: .

cdr3_nt: TGCGCCAGCAGCCAAGTCCGGGGAATAGCGGGGGATGAGCAGTTCTTC
cdr3_aa: CASSQVRGIAGDEQFF
j_call: TRBJ2-1
v_call: TRBV4-1
clone_size: .
d_call: TRBD2

cdr3_nt: TGTGCCAGCAGCTACGGAGGACAGGGGGCTTTTAACACTGAAGCTTTCTTT
cdr3_aa: CASSYGGQGAFNTEAFF
j_call: TRBJ1-1
v_call: TRBV7-3
clone_size: .
d_call: TRBD1

cdr3_nt: TGTGCCAGCAGCTCTGGGTTCGGGACAGGGGCGAACCAGCCCCAGCATTTT
cdr3_aa: CASSSGFGTGANQPQHF
j_call: TRBJ1-5
v_call: TRBV7-6
clone_size: .
d_call: TRBD1

cdr3_nt: TGTGCCAGCAGCGCCCAGGCTGGGGGGAGCACAGATACGCAGTATTTT
cdr3_aa: CASSAQAGGSTDTQYF
j_call: TRBJ2-3
v_call: TRBV5-4
clone_size: .
d_call: .

cdr3_nt: TGCGCCAGCAGTGAGTCTGGGCAGGGTCCACGAAACACCATATATTTT
cdr3_aa: CASSESGQGPRNTIYF
j_call: TRBJ1-3
v_call: TRBV10-1
clone_size: few
d_call: .

cdr3_nt: TGTGCCAGCAGCTTGGGGGGGAATTCACCCCTCCACTTT
cdr3_aa: CASSLGGNSPLHF
j_call: TRBJ1-6
v_call: TRBV7-2
clone_size: .
d_call: .

cdr3_nt: TGTGCCAGCACTCAGGATCCGGTGGGCGAGCAGTACTTC
cdr3_aa: CASTQDPVGEQYF
j_call: TRBJ2-7
v_call: TRBV2
clone_size: .
d_call: .

cdr3_nt: TGTGCCAGCAGCTTAGGACCCCCGTGGGGCGGGGATGAAAAACTGTTTTTT
cdr3_aa: CASSLGPPWGGDEKLFF
j_call: TRBJ1-4
v_call: TRBV11-3
clone_size: once
d_call: .

cdr3_nt: TGTGCCAGCACCCAGGGAATGGATTTTTCACCCCTCCACTTT
cdr3_aa: CASTQGMDFSPLHF
j_call: TRBJ1-6
v_call: TRBV6-1
clone_size: .
d_call: .

cdr3_nt: TGTGCCAGCAGCCACGGCCCCTACCGAGACAGGGAATCTGGAAACACCATATATTTT
cdr3_aa: CASSHGPYRDRESGNTIYF
j_call: TRBJ1-3
v_call: TRBV3-1/TRBV3-2
clone_size: .
d_call: TRBD1

cdr3_nt: TGCAGTGCTAGAGATGAGTGGTACTTC
cdr3_aa: CSARDEWYF
j_call: TRBJ2-7
v_call: TRBV20-1
clone_size: few
d_call: .

cdr3_nt: TGTGCCAGCAGCCAAGCCCCCCCACCCGAGTACGAGCAGTACTTC
cdr3_aa: CASSQAPPPEYEQYF
j_call: TRBJ2-7
v_call: TRBV3-1/TRBV3-2
clone_size: .
d_call: .